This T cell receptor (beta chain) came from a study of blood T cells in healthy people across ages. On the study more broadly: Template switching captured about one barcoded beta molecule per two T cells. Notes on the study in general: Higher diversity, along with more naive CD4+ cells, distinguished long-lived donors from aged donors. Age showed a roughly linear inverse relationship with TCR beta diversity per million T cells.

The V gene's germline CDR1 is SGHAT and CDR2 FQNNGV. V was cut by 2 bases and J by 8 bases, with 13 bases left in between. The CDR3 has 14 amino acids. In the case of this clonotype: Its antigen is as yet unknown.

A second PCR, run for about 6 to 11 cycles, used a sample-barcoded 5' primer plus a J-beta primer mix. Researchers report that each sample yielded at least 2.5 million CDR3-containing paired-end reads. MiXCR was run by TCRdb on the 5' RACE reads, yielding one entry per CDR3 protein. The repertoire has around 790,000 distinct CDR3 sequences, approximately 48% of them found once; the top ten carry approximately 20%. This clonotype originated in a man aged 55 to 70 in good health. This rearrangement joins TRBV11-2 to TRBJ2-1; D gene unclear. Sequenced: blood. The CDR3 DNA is TGTGCCAGCAGCTTAAACCTCGTTACGCATGAGCAGTTCTTC. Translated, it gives CASSLNLVTHEQFF.